This TCR beta chain is drawn from a study of neurological immune-mediated disorders. Trimming removed 1 base from V and 4 bases from J, with 12 bases in between. CDR3 length: 14 residues. CDR1 and CDR2 (germline): SGHRS, YFSETQ. As to time point: longitudinal time-point 2. Every sequencing run returned over 200 million TCR-beta sequences, which were derived from 15-18 subjects. TCRdb ran MiXCR on the 5' RACE reads and lists one entry per CDR3 protein. The sample holds about 90,000 distinct CDR3 sequences, around 13% seen once. Worth noting for this clonotype: A clone one base away is much larger, so this may be a read error.

The V call is TRBV5-1, the J call TRBJ2-7, with D possibly matching TRBD1 (6 bases). This TCR was recovered from a female donor with HTLV-1-associated myelopathy (HAM/TSP). Sequencing was done on a sample of PBMCs. DNA of the CDR3: TGCGCCAGCAGCTTGATCCCCCAGGGGTACGAGCAGTACTTC. Translated: CASSLIPQGYEQYF.